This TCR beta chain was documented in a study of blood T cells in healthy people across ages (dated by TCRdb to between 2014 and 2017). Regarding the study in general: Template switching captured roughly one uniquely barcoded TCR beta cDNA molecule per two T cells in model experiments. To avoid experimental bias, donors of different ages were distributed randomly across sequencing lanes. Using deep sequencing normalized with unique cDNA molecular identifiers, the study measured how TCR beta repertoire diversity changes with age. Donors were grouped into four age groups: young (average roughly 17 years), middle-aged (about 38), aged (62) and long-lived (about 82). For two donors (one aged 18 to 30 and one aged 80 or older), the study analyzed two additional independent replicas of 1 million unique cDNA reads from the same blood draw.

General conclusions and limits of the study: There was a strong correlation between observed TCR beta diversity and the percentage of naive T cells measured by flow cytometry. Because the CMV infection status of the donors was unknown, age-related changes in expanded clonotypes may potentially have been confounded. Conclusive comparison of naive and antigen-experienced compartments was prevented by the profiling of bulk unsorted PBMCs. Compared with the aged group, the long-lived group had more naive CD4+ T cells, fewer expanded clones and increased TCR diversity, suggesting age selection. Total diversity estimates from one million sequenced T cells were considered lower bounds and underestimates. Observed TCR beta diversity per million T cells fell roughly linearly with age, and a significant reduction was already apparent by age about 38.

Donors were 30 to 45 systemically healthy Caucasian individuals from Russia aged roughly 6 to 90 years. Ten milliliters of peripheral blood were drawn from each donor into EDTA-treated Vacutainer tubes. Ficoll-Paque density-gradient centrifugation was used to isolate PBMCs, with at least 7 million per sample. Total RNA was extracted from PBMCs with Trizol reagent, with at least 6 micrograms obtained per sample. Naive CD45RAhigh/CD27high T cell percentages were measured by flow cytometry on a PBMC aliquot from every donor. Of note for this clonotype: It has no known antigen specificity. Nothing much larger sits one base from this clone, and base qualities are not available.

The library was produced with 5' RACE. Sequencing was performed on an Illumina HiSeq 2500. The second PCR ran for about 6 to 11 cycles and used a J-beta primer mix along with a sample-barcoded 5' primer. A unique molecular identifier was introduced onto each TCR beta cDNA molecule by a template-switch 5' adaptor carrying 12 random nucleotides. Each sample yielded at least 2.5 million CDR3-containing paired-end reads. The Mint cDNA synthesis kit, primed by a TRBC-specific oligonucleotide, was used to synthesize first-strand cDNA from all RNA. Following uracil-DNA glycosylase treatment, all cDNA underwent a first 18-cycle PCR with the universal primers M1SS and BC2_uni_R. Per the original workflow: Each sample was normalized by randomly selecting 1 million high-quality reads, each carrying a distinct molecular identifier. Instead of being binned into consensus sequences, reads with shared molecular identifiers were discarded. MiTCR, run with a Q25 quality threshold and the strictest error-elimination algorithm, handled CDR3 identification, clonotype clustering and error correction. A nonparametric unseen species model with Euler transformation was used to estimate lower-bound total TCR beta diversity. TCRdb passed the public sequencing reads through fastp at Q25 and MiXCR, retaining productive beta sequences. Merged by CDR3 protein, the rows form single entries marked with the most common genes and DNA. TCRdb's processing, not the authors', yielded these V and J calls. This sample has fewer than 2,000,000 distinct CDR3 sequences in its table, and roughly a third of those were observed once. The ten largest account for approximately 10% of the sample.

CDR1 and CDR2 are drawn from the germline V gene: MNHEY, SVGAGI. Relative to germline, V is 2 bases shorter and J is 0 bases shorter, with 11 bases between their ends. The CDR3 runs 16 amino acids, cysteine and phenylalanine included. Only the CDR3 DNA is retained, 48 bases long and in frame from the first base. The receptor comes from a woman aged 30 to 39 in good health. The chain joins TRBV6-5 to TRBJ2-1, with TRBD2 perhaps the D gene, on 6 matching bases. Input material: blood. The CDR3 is CASSYGGESSYNEQFF. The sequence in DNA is TGTGCCAGCAGTTACGGAGGGGAGAGCTCCTACAATGAGCAGTTCTTC.